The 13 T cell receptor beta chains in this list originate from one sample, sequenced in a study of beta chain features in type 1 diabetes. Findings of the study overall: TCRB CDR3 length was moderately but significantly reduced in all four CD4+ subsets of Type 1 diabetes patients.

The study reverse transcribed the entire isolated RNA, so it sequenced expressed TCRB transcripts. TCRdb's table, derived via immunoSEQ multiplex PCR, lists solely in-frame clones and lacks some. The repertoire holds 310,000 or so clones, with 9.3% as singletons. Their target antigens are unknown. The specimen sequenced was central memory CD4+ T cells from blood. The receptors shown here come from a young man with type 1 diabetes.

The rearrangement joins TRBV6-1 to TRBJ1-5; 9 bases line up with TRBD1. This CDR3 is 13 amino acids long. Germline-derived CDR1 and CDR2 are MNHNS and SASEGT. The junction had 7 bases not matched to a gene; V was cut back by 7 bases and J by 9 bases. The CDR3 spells CASKTGGGRPQHF. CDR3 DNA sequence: TGTGCCAGCAAGACAGGGGGGGGTAGGCCCCAGCATTTT.

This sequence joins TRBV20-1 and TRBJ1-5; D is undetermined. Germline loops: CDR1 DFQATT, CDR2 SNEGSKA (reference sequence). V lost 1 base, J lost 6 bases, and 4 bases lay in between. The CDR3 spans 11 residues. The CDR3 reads CSARAGQPQHF. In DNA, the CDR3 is TGCAGTGCTAGAGCGGGTCAGCCCCAGCATTTT.

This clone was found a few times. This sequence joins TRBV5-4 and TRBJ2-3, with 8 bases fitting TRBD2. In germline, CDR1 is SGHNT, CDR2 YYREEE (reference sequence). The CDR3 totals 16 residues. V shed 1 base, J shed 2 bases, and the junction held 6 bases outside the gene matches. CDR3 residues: CASSLWRGDNTDTQYF. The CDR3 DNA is TGTGCCAGCAGCTTGTGGCGGGGGGACAACACAGATACGCAGTATTTT.

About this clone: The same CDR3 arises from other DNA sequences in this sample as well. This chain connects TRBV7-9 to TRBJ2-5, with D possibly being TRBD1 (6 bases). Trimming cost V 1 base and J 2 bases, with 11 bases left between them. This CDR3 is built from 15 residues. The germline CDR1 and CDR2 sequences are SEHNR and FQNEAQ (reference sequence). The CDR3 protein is CASSLGGQGQETQYF. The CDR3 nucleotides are TGTGCCAGCAGCTTAGGCGGGCAGGGGCAAGAGACCCAGTACTTC.

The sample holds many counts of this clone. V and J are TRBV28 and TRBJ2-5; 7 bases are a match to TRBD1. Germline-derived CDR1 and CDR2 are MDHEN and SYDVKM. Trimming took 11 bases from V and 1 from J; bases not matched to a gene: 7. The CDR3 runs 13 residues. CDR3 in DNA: TGTGCCCTAGGAGACAGGGTCCAAGAGACCCAGTACTTC. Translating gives CALGDRVQETQYF.

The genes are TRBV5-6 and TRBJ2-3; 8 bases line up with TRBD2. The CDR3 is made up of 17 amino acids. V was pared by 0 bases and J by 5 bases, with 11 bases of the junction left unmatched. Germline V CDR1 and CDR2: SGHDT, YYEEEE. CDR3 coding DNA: TGTGCCAGCAGCTTGGACTTGGCGGGGGGCACCCAAGATACGCAGTATTTT. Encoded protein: CASSLDLAGGTQDTQYF.

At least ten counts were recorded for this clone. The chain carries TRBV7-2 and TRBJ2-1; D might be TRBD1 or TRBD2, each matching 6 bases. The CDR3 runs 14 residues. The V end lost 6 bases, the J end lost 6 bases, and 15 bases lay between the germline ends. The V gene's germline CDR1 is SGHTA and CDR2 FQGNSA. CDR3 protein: CASRGLRGPNEQFF. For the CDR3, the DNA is TGTGCCAGCAGGGGACTTCGGGGGCCCAATGAGCAGTTCTTC.

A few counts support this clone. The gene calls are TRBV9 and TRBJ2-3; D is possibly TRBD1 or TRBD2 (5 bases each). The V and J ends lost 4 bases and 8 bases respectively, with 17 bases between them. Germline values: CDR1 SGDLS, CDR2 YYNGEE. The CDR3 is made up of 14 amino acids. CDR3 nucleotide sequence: TGTGCCAGCAGCCCCGGGGACCCGTTGCGTACGCAGTATTTT. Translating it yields CASSPGDPLRTQYF.

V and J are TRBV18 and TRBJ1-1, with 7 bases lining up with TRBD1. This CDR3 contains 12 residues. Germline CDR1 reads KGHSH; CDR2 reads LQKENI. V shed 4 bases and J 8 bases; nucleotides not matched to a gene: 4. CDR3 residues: CASSRMDREAFF. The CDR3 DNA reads TGTGCCAGCTCACGGATGGACAGGGAAGCTTTCTTT.

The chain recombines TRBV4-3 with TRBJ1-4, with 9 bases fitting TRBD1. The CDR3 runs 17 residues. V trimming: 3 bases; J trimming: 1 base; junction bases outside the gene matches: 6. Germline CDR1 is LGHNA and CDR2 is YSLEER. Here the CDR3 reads CASSQGQGGRTNEKLFF. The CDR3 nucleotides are TGCGCCAGCAGCCAGGGACAGGGAGGTAGAACTAATGAAAAACTGTTTTTT.

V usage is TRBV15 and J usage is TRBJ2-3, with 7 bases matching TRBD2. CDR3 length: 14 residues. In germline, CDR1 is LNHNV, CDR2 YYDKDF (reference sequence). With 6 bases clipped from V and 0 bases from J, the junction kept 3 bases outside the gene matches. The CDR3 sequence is CATRVGGSTDTQYF. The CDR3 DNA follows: TGTGCCACCAGGGTGGGGGGGAGCACAGATACGCAGTATTTT.

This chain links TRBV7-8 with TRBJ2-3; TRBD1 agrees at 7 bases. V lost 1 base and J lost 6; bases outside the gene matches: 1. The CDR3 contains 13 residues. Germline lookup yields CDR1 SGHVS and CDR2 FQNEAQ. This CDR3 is CASSLGQGDTQYF. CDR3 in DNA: TGTGCCAGCAGCTTAGGACAGGGCGATACGCAGTATTTT.

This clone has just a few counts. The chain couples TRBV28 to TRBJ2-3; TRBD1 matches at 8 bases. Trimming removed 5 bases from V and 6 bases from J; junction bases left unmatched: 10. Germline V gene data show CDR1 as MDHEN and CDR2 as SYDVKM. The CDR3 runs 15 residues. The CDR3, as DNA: TGTGCCAGCAGTATTGACAGGGGCACGGGGGATACGCAGTATTTT. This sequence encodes CASSIDRGTGDTQYF.